The rows below give T cell receptor beta chains drawn from one sample of a study of T cell repertoires in cytomegalovirus infection. A single record per CDR3 protein comes from TCRdb applying MiXCR to the reads. The sample holds around 280,000 distinct CDR3 sequences, around 10% seen once. Sequences were obtained from PBMCs. The source of these receptors is a human donor in good health (CMV status not recorded). Some clones in this sample may be carry-over from other donors' samples. CDR3s include the opening cysteine and the closing phenylalanine or tryptophan. D genes are given only for firm matches. Rows may omit the clone size; those that give it use once, few, many or a size class.

j_gene: TRBJ1-1
v_gene: TRBV7-9
d_gene: TRBD1
abundance: many
CDR3aa: CASTVQGDTEAFF
CDR3nt: TGTGCCAGCACGGTCCAGGGGGACACTGAAGCTTTCTTT

j_gene: TRBJ1-1
v_gene: TRBV4-3
d_gene: TRBD1
abundance: many
CDR3aa: CASSHPQTGITFGTEAFF
CDR3nt: TGCGCCAGCAGCCATCCACAGACAGGGATTACGTTTGGCACTGAAGCTTTCTTT

j_gene: TRBJ2-3
v_gene: TRBV7-9
d_gene: TRBD1
abundance: many
CDR3aa: CASSIDREGTDTQYF
CDR3nt: TGTGCCAGCAGCATCGACAGGGAAGGCACAGATACGCAGTATTTT

j_gene: TRBJ1-2
v_gene: TRBV27
d_gene: NA
abundance: few
CDR3aa: CASSFLGLGYGYTF
CDR3nt: TGTGCCAGCAGTTTTCTGGGCCTGGGCTATGGCTACACCTTC

j_gene: TRBJ1-2
v_gene: TRBV7-9
d_gene: NA
abundance: many
CDR3aa: CASSLEGVYGYTF
CDR3nt: TGTGCCAGCAGCTTAGAAGGAGTTTATGGCTACACCTTC

j_gene: TRBJ2-3
v_gene: TRBV27
d_gene: NA
abundance: few
CDR3aa: CASTRGTRTDTQYF
CDR3nt: TGTGCCAGCACCAGGGGCACCCGCACAGATACGCAGTATTTT

j_gene: TRBJ2-1
v_gene: TRBV6-2/TRBV6-3
d_gene: NA
abundance: NA
CDR3aa: CASSYWGASVGNEQFF
CDR3nt: TGTGCCAGCAGTTATTGGGGGGCGAGTGTAGGCAATGAGCAGTTCTTC

j_gene: TRBJ1-1
v_gene: TRBV6-6
d_gene: TRBD1
abundance: many
CDR3aa: CASSPGGTAMNTEAFF
CDR3nt: TGTGCCAGCAGTCCCGGCGGGACAGCCATGAACACTGAAGCTTTCTTT

j_gene: TRBJ2-1
v_gene: TRBV6-6
d_gene: TRBD1
abundance: many
CDR3aa: CASSYSSLRGYNEQFF
CDR3nt: TGTGCCAGCAGTTACTCGAGTCTCAGGGGGTACAATGAGCAGTTCTTC

j_gene: TRBJ1-6
v_gene: TRBV7-8
d_gene: NA
abundance: many
CDR3aa: CASSPLGMNSPLHF
CDR3nt: TGTGCCAGCAGCCCCTTGGGGATGAATTCACCCCTCCACTTT

j_gene: TRBJ1-5
v_gene: TRBV7-2
d_gene: NA
abundance: many
CDR3aa: CASSPVGQFNQPQHF
CDR3nt: TGTGCCAGCAGCCCGGTTGGACAGTTTAATCAGCCCCAGCATTTT

j_gene: TRBJ2-6
v_gene: TRBV20-1
d_gene: TRBD1
abundance: NA
CDR3aa: CSALQGSGANVLTF
CDR3nt: TGCAGTGCCCTACAGGGGTCTGGGGCCAACGTCCTGACTTTC

j_gene: TRBJ1-3
v_gene: TRBV12-3/TRBV12-4
d_gene: NA
abundance: many
CDR3aa: CASNEGSGNTIYF
CDR3nt: TGTGCCAGCAACGAGGGCTCTGGAAACACCATATATTTT

j_gene: TRBJ1-6
v_gene: TRBV5-1
d_gene: NA
abundance: few
CDR3aa: CASSLDSGPGNSPLHF
CDR3nt: TGCGCCAGCAGCCTAGACTCCGGGCCGGGGAATTCACCCCTCCACTTT

j_gene: TRBJ1-1
v_gene: TRBV20-1
d_gene: NA
abundance: NA
CDR3aa: CSARIGTYVNTEAFF
CDR3nt: TGCAGTGCTAGAATTGGGACATACGTGAACACTGAAGCTTTCTTT

j_gene: TRBJ2-3
v_gene: TRBV29-1
d_gene: NA
abundance: many
CDR3aa: CSADGVPAPGDTQYF
CDR3nt: TGCAGCGCCGACGGTGTACCGGCCCCGGGAGATACGCAGTATTTT

j_gene: TRBJ1-4
v_gene: TRBV6-5
d_gene: NA
abundance: few
CDR3aa: CASSYTGTWSEKLFF
CDR3nt: TGTGCCAGCAGCTATACCGGGACTTGGAGTGAAAAACTGTTTTTT

j_gene: TRBJ1-1
v_gene: TRBV7-9
d_gene: TRBD1
abundance: many
CDR3aa: CASSLDDRGSNTEAFF
CDR3nt: TGTGCCAGCAGCTTAGACGACAGGGGCTCGAACACTGAAGCTTTCTTT

j_gene: TRBJ2-3
v_gene: TRBV29-1
d_gene: NA
abundance: few
CDR3aa: CSAWGRDSNWEDTQYF
CDR3nt: TGCAGCGCTTGGGGTAGGGACTCTAATTGGGAGGATACGCAGTATTTT